This TCR beta chain was found in a study of blood T cell repertoires in COVID-19. Here immunoSEQ multiplex PCR was the method, and the copy in TCRdb shows in-frame clones only, minus some. The sample holds tens of thousands of clones, just over 90% seen once. The CDR3 sequence is 13 residues long. Germline lookup yields CDR1 SGHRS and CDR2 YFSETQ. Deletions cut 7 bases from V and 1 base from J, with 11 bases between. This receptor was obtained from a male donor with active COVID-19. The chain combines TRBV5-1 with TRBJ1-1; a weak D match, TRBD1 (5 bases). Material for sequencing was peripheral blood. CDR3 nucleotide sequence: TGCGCCAGCTATGCGGGGGAGAACACTGAAGCTTTCTTT. Protein sequence: CASYAGENTEAFF.